One sample yielded the 10 T cell receptor beta chains listed below, sequenced in a study of molecular identifiers for immune sequencing clone quantification. TCRdb re-called the PCR reads with MiXCR, one entry per CDR3 protein. The sample lists under 800,000 distinct CDR3 sequences, 25% occurring once. Sequences were obtained from naive CD8+ T cells from blood, with Jurkat cell RNA spiked in. The subset was: FACS-sorted CD8+CD4-CCR7+CD45RA+ naive T cells. These receptors were collected from a human donor in good health. Some libraries in this study had Jurkat cell RNA spiked in.

This chain links TRBV6-1 with TRBJ2-7; D unclear. The CDR3 runs to 15 residues. With 2 bases removed from V and 2 bases from J, the gap between germline ends came to 13 bases. Per the germline V gene, CDR1 is MNHNS and CDR2 is SASEGT. CDR3 sequence: CASSESTKRAYEQYF. The CDR3 bases are TGTGCCAGCAGTGAATCGACAAAAAGGGCCTACGAGCAGTACTTC.

V gene TRBV11-2 combines with J gene TRBJ2-7, with D possibly being TRBD2 (6 bases). Per germline, CDR1 SGHAT and CDR2 FQNNGV. Between the trimmed V and J ends, which lost 5 bases and 2 bases, there was a span of 13 bases. The CDR3 is made up of 14 amino acids. The CDR3 here is CASSIADSAYEQYF. The CDR3 region has the DNA TGTGCCAGCAGCATAGCGGATAGTGCCTACGAGCAGTACTTC.

A word on this clonotype: This clone may be a read error of a much larger clone one base away. This chain uses TRBV29-1 with TRBJ2-2; D gene uncertain. The CDR3 is 13 amino acids. The V gene's germline CDR1 is SQVTM and CDR2 ANQGSEA. The CDR3 sequence: CSVVGLNIGELFF. The CDR3 bases are TGCAGCGTGGTGGGCCTGAACATCGGGGAGCTGTTTTTT.

A few counts support this clonotype. The chain joins TRBV6-5 to TRBJ2-7, with 7 nucleotides matching TRBD1. Trimming at V came to 6 bases and at J to 6 bases, leaving 8 bases not matched to a gene. Per germline, CDR1 MNHEY and CDR2 SVGAGI. CDR3 size: 13 residues. CDR3 in amino acids: CASSLTGDAEQYF. CDR3 nucleotide sequence: TGTGCCAGCAGCCTAACAGGGGACGCCGAGCAGTACTTC.

This clonotype showed up just a few times. The chain uses TRBV19 and TRBJ1-1, with 8 positions matching TRBD1. Germline loops: CDR1 LNHDA, CDR2 SQIVND (reference sequence). V lost 4 bases, J lost 0 bases, and 4 bases stayed unmatched. CDR3 length: 15 amino acids. CDR3 sequence: CASSTTGAMNTEAFF. CDR3 nucleotides: TGTGCCAGTAGTACGACAGGGGCTATGAACACTGAAGCTTTCTTT.

The V call is TRBV27, the J call TRBJ2-6; weak D call: TRBD1 (5 bases). CDR1 is MNHEY and CDR2 is SMNVEV in the germline V gene (reference sequence). CDR3 length: 16 amino acids. V was cut by 5 bases and J by 5 bases, with 16 bases left in between. The chain's CDR3 is CASSRIGVSWANVLTF. Written as DNA, the CDR3 is TGTGCCAGCAGTAGGATAGGGGTATCCTGGGCCAACGTCCTGACTTTC.

This clonotype was observed many times. The V gene is TRBV12-3 or TRBV12-4, the J gene TRBJ2-7; D gene unclear. Trimming took off 1 base at V and 4 bases at J, with 5 bases between the two ends. The CDR3 is 12 amino acids. CDR3 coding DNA: TGTGCCAGCAGTTTAGACCGGTACGAGCAGTACTTC. This sequence encodes CASSLDRYEQYF.

This clonotype was counted ten times or more. The gene calls are TRBV28 and TRBJ2-7; the match to TRBD2 covers 7 bases. The junction had 15 bases not matched to a gene; V was cut back by 5 bases and J by 2 bases. The CDR3 runs 17 residues. Germline CDR1 MDHEN, CDR2 SYDVKM. The chain's CDR3 is CASSILGGTITPYEQYF. In nucleotides, the CDR3 is TGTGCCAGCAGTATCCTCGGGGGGACGATTACCCCCTACGAGCAGTACTTC.

This clonotype came up a few times. The V call is TRBV7-3, the J call TRBJ2-1, with D possibly being TRBD2 (5 bases). Germline assignment: CDR1 SGHTA and CDR2 FQGTGA. This CDR3 spans 15 amino acids. The V gene lost 6 bases and the J gene lost 1 base, with 13 bases spanning the gap. CDR3 sequence reads: CASRRAEDSYNEQFF. As DNA, the CDR3 is TGTGCCAGCAGACGGGCGGAGGATTCCTACAATGAGCAGTTCTTC. Variable domain in full (rest from reference TRBV7-3 and TRBJ2-1): GAGVSQTPSNKVTEKGKYVELRCDPISGHTALYWYRQSLGQGPEFLIYFQGTGAADDSGLPNDRFFAVRPEGSVSTLKIQRTERGDSAVYLCASRRAEDSYNEQFFGPGTRLTVL.

In this sample, this clonotype turned up a few times. An end of the junction does not agree with germline; a read error may underlie this. The chain recombines TRBV7-9 with TRBJ2-5; D unclear. CDR3 length: 13 amino acids. Germline V gene data show CDR1 as SEHNR and CDR2 as FQNEAQ (reference sequence). For the CDR3, the DNA is TGTGCCGGCAGCCTCCCGGGCCAAGAGACCCAGTACTTC. Translated, it gives CAGSLPGQETQYF.